The rows below give T cell receptor beta chains drawn from one sample of a study of Ad26.COV2.S vaccination and SARS-CoV-2 variants. Libraries were prepared by immunoSEQ multiplex PCR; TCRdb keeps only in-frame clonotypes and omits some of them. The repertoire includes some 300,000 clones, 86% of them detected once, and more than 1.5% sits in the top ten. The sample was peripheral blood, taken in a trial of Ad26.COV2.S vaccine versus placebo. The receptors here all came from a person between 18 and 59 years old who received the Ad26.COV2.S COVID-19 vaccine or a placebo. The CDR3 runs from the conserved cysteine through the conserved F or W. A D gene is named only where the DNA matches it firmly. Size is stated for part of the rows, as once, few or many counts, or as a class when the clone is expanded.

j_gene: TRBJ2-7; abundance: NA; d_gene: NA; v_gene: TRBV19; CDR3nt: TGTGCCAGTAGTATCGCTGGACAGAAGACCTACGAGCAGTACTTC; CDR3aa: CASSIAGQKTYEQYF
j_gene: TRBJ2-1; abundance: once; d_gene: NA; v_gene: TRBV3-1/TRBV3-2; CDR3nt: TGTGCCAGCAGGAGAGGCGGGCACCTTGGCAATGAGCAGTTCTTC; CDR3aa: CASRRGGHLGNEQFF
j_gene: TRBJ1-1; abundance: NA; d_gene: TRBD1; v_gene: TRBV10-3; CDR3nt: TGTGCCATCGGACCCTATACAGGGGCCACTGAAGCTTTCTTT; CDR3aa: CAIGPYTGATEAFF
j_gene: TRBJ2-5; abundance: NA; d_gene: NA; v_gene: TRBV7-8; CDR3nt: TGTGCCAGCAGCCCCAACCGTGAGGAGACCCAGTACTTC; CDR3aa: CASSPNREETQYF
j_gene: TRBJ1-2; abundance: NA; d_gene: TRBD1; v_gene: TRBV29-1; CDR3nt: TGCAGCGTTGAGGGGGGACAGGGTAACGGCTACACCTTC; CDR3aa: CSVEGGQGNGYTF
j_gene: TRBJ1-5; abundance: NA; d_gene: TRBD1; v_gene: TRBV27; CDR3nt: TGTGCCAGCAACGATACAGGGGGCCGGAGCAATCAGCCCCAGCATTTT; CDR3aa: CASNDTGGRSNQPQHF
j_gene: TRBJ2-3; abundance: NA; d_gene: TRBD1; v_gene: TRBV7-9; CDR3nt: TGTGCCAGCAGCAGATACAGGGGATTAACAGATACGCAGTATTTT; CDR3aa: CASSRYRGLTDTQYF
j_gene: TRBJ2-5; abundance: NA; d_gene: NA; v_gene: TRBV3-1/TRBV3-2; CDR3nt: TGTGCCAGCAGCCAAGATCCCCCGTTAGCAAGGTCAGAGACCCAGTACTTC; CDR3aa: CASSQDPPLARSETQYF
j_gene: TRBJ1-5; abundance: NA; d_gene: TRBD1; v_gene: TRBV4-1; CDR3nt: TGCGCCAGCAGCCTTTCCACAGGGGATGGTCGTCCCCAGCATTTT; CDR3aa: CASSLSTGDGRPQHF
j_gene: TRBJ1-2; abundance: few; d_gene: NA; v_gene: TRBV5-4; CDR3nt: TGTGCCAGCAGCTTACAGGGCAGGGGCTATGGCTACACCTTC; CDR3aa: CASSLQGRGYGYTF
j_gene: TRBJ2-2; abundance: NA; d_gene: NA; v_gene: TRBV2; CDR3nt: TGTGCCAGCAGGGAAGCGGTTGGGACCGGGGAGCTGTTTTTT; CDR3aa: CASREAVGTGELFF